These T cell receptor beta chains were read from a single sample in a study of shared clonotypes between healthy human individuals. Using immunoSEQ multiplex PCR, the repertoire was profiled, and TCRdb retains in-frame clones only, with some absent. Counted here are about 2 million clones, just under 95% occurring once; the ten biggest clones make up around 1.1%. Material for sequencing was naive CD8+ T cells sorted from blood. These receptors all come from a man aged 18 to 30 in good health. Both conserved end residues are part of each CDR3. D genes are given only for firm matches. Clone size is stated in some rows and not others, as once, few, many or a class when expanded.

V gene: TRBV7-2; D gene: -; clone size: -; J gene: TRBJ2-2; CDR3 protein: CASSVGTGINTGELFF; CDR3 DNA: TGTGCCAGCAGCGTGGGAACAGGAATAAACACCGGGGAGCTGTTTTTT
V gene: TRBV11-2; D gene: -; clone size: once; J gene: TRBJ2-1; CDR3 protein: CASSLGGSEQFF; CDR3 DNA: TGTGCCAGCAGCTTGGGGGGTAGTGAGCAGTTCTTC
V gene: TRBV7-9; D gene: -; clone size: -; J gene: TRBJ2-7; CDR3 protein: CASSTNSMGSFYEQYF; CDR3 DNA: TGTGCCAGCAGCACTAATTCTATGGGCAGTTTCTACGAGCAGTACTTC
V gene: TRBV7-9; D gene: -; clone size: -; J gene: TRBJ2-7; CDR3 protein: CASSYWHTPGEQYF; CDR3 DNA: TGTGCCAGCAGTTATTGGCACACTCCGGGCGAGCAGTACTTC
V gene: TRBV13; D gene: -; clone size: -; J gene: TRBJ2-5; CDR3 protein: CASSLVRETQYF; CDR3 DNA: TGTGCCAGCAGCTTAGTTCGAGAGACCCAGTACTTC
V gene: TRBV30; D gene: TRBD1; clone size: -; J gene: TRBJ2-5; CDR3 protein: CAWMTGVETQYF; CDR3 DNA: TGTGCCTGGATGACAGGGGTAGAGACCCAGTACTTC
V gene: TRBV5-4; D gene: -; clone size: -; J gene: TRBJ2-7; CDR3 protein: CASSLKENSYEQYF; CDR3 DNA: TGTGCCAGCAGCTTGAAGGAAAATTCCTACGAGCAGTACTTC
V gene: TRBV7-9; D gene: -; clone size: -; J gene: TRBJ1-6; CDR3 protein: CASSLKEYNSPLHF; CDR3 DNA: TGTGCCAGCAGCTTAAAGGAGTATAATTCACCCCTCCACTTT
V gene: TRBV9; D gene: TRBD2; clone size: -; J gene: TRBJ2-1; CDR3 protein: CASSPPPSGGYNEQFF; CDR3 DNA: TGTGCCAGCAGCCCACCCCCTAGCGGGGGATACAATGAGCAGTTCTTC
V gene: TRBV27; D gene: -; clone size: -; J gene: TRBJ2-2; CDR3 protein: CASSLSQGGELFF; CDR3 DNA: TGTGCCAGCAGTTTATCGCAGGGCGGGGAGCTGTTTTTT
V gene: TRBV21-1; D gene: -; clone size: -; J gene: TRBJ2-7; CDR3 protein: CARPSGTSGKKIYEQYF; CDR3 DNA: TGTGCCCGCCCTTCCGGGACTAGCGGGAAAAAAATCTACGAGCAGTACTTC
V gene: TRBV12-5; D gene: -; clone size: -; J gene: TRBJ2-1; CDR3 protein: CASGHGPSSYNEQFF; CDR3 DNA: TGTGCTAGTGGTCACGGACCTTCATCCTACAATGAGCAGTTCTTC
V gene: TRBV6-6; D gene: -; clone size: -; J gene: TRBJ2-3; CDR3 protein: CASSYSNILPPDTQYF; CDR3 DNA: TGTGCCAGCAGTTACTCGAACATACTGCCGCCAGATACGCAGTATTTT
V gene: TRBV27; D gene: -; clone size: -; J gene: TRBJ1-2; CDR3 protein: CASSLADGYGYTF; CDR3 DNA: TGTGCCAGCAGTTTGGCCGACGGCTATGGCTACACCTTC
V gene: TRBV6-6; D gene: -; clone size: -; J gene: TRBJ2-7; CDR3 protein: CASSYSSGHEQYF; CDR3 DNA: TGTGCCAGCAGTTACTCGAGCGGGCACGAGCAGTACTTC
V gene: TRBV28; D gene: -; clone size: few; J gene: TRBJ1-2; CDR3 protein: CASRHSTRGYTF; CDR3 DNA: TGTGCCAGCAGGCATTCTACGCGGGGCTACACCTTC
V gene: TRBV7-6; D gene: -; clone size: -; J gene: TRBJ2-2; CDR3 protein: CASSHRLADTGELFF; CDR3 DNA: TGTGCCAGCAGCCACCGGCTAGCAGACACCGGGGAGCTGTTTTTT
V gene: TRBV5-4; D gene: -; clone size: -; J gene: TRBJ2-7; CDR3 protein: CASSLAEQTEQYF; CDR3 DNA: TGTGCCAGCAGCTTGGCCGAACAGACCGAGCAGTACTTC
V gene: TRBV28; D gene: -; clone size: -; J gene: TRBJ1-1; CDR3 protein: CASSLYNEDGPYFF; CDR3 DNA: TGTGCCAGCAGTTTGTACAATGAGGATGGTCCTTACTTCTTT
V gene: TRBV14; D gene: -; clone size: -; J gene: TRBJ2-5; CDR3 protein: CASSQAQGGETQYF; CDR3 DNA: TGTGCCAGCAGCCAAGCACAAGGCGGGGAGACCCAGTACTTC
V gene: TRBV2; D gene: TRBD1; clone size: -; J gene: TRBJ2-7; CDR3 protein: CASTGTGAYEQYF; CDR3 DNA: TGTGCCAGCACCGGGACAGGGGCCTACGAGCAGTACTTC
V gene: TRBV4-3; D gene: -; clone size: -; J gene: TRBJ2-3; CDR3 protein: CASSQEWGLGSFADTQYF; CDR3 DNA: TGCGCCAGCAGCCAAGAGTGGGGATTAGGGAGTTTCGCGGATACGCAGTATTTT
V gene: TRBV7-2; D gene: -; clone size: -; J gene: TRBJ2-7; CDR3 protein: CASSLVGPLSYEQYF; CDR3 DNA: TGTGCCAGCAGCTTAGTCGGGCCCCTGTCCTACGAGCAGTACTTC
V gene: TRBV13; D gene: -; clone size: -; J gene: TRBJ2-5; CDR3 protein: CASSLASQETQYF; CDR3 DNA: TGTGCCAGCAGCTTAGCCTCTCAAGAGACCCAGTACTTC
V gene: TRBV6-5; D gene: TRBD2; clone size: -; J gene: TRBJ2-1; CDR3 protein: CASRTSGSYNEQFF; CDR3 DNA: TGTGCCAGCAGGACTAGCGGCTCCTACAATGAGCAGTTCTTC
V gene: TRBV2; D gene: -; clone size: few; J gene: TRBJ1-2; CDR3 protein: CASSEAGRALYGYTF; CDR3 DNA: TGTGCCAGCAGTGAAGCGGGGAGAGCCCTCTATGGCTACACCTTC
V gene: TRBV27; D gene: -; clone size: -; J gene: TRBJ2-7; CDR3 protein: CASSLRQAYEQYF; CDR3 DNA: TGTGCCAGCAGTTTAAGGCAGGCATACGAGCAGTACTTC
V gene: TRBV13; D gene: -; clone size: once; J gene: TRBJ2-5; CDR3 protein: CASSSRGGQETQYF; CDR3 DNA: TGTGCCAGCAGCTCCAGGGGGGGGCAAGAGACCCAGTACTTC